Below, 21 T cell receptor beta chains from the same sample are listed, as sequenced in a study of CD4 T cells in relation to SARS-CoV-2 and coronaviruses. CD4+ T cells from unexposed donors were obtained before the COVID-19 pandemic (2011-2018). After ten to eleven days of culture, CD4+ T cells were isolated. Libraries were prepared by immunoSEQ multiplex PCR; TCRdb keeps only in-frame clonotypes and omits some of them. The sample records just under 20,000 clones, 81% being singletons. Which antigens these TCRs recognize remains unknown. Specimen: CD4+ T cells from PBMCs, cultured in vitro. These receptor sequences come from a human donor in good health.

The chain uses TRBV5-1 and TRBJ2-3; D not certain. The CDR3 has 15 amino acids. The V and J ends lost 2 bases and 2 bases respectively, with 12 bases between them. CDR1 is SGHRS and CDR2 is YFSETQ in the germline V gene. Here the CDR3 reads CASSFASYDTDTQYF. The CDR3 DNA is TGCGCCAGCAGCTTTGCGAGTTACGACACAGATACGCAGTATTTT.

This chain connects TRBV27 to TRBJ2-3; D unresolved. This CDR3 comprises 14 residues. Between the trimmed V and J ends, which lost 3 bases and 0 bases, there was a span of 7 bases. Per the germline V gene, CDR1 is MNHEY and CDR2 is SMNVEV (reference sequence). The CDR3 DNA reads as TGTGCCAGCAGTTTGAGTTCTAGCACAGATACGCAGTATTTT. Translation gives CASSLSSSTDTQYF.

This chain joins TRBV4-2 and TRBJ2-7, with D perhaps matching TRBD1 or TRBD2 (5 bases each). This CDR3 is built from 16 residues. CDR1 and CDR2 from the germline V gene are LGHNA and YNFKEQ. Between the trimmed V and J ends, which lost 1 base and 0 bases, there was a span of 13 bases. In nucleotides, the CDR3 is TGTGCCAGCAGCCAAGCGCCTCGGGACGTCTCCTACGAGCAGTACTTC. The encoded protein is CASSQAPRDVSYEQYF.

This clone occurred a few times. This chain joins TRBV7-2 and TRBJ2-5; 8 nucleotides agree with TRBD2. Germline V gene lookup returns CDR1 SGHTA and CDR2 FQGNSA. The V and J ends lost 1 base and 5 bases, in that order; junction bases with no gene match: 9. This CDR3 is 16 amino acids long. In DNA, the CDR3 is TGTGCCAGCAGCTTAGTGCAACGGGGGGGCCGGGAGACCCAGTACTTC. Its translation: CASSLVQRGGRETQYF.

This clone has a single count. The same CDR3 arises from other DNA sequences in this sample as well. The chain recombines TRBV12-3 or TRBV12-4 with TRBJ1-5; D possibly corresponds to TRBD1 (5 bases). Trimming cost V 6 bases and J 2 bases, with 8 bases left between them. The CDR3 runs 13 residues. The CDR3 DNA reads TGTGCCAGCAGGGGGACGGGCAATCAGCCCCAGCATTTT. Its protein product is CASRGTGNQPQHF.

V is TRBV6-6 and J is TRBJ1-3, with D unresolved. Trimming removed 0 bases at V and 4 bases at J, with 13 bases between. CDR3 length: 16 amino acids. CDR1 and CDR2 from the germline V gene are MNHNY and SVGAGI (reference sequence). For the CDR3, the DNA is TGTGCCAGCAGTTACTCGGGCAGTCTAGGCGGAAACACCATATATTTT. Translation: CASSYSGSLGGNTIYF.

The chain recombines TRBV11-2 with TRBJ2-2; 7 nucleotides align to TRBD2. The V and J ends lost 4 bases and 3 bases, in that order; junction bases with no gene match: 5. CDR1 and CDR2 from the germline V gene are SGHAT and FQNNGV. CDR3 size: 15 residues. CDR3 sequence (DNA): TGTGCCAGCAGCTCGCTTGGGGGGGACACCGGGGAGCTGTTTTTT. Translated: CASSSLGGDTGELFF.

The V gene is TRBV5-6, the J gene TRBJ2-7; the D gene is possibly TRBD2 (7 bases). Germline assignment: CDR1 SGHDT and CDR2 YYEEEE. The CDR3 contains 14 residues. The V gene lost 6 bases and the J gene lost 4 bases, with 17 bases spanning the gap. This CDR3 reads CASNWGGGRYEQYF. The CDR3 bases are TGTGCCAGCAACTGGGGAGGGGGGAGGTACGAGCAGTACTTC.

The rearrangement uses TRBV5-4 and TRBJ1-4; weak D call: TRBD1 (5 bases). V shed 0 bases and J shed 4 bases, with 10 bases lying between them. Germline V CDR1 and CDR2: SGHNT, YYREEE (reference sequence). This CDR3 comprises 15 residues. This CDR3 reads CASSLGRTRNEKLFF. In DNA, the CDR3 is TGTGCCAGCAGCTTGGGTCGGACACGTAATGAAAAACTGTTTTTT.

This rearrangement joins TRBV5-1 to TRBJ2-3; D call uncertain. Trimming removed 0 bases at V and 2 bases at J, with 10 bases between. Germline V lookup: CDR1 SGHRS, CDR2 YFSETQ. This CDR3 is built from 15 residues. The CDR3 nucleotides are TGCGCCAGCAGCTTGGAAGCAGGAACCACAGATACGCAGTATTTT. This translates into CASSLEAGTTDTQYF. Full variable domain (remainder filled in from reference TRBV5-1 and TRBJ2-3): KAGVTQTPRYLIKTRGQQVTLSCSPISGHRSVSWYQQTPGQGLQFLFEYFSETQRNKGNFPGRFSGRQFSNSRSEMNVSTLELGDSALYLCASSLEAGTTDTQYFGPGTRLTVL.

In its sample, this clone was seen once. This chain links TRBV9 with TRBJ2-7; no clear D. The CDR3 runs 14 residues. V was cut by 0 bases and J by 1 base, with 8 bases left in between. Germline V gene data show CDR1 as SGDLS and CDR2 as YYNGEE. CDR3 nucleotides: TGTGCCAGCAGCGTAGTCCGGGTTTCCTACGAGCAGTACTTC. Protein: CASSVVRVSYEQYF.

The chain has TRBV19 and TRBJ1-1, with D perhaps TRBD1 (6 bases). This CDR3 is built from 13 residues. V was cut by 5 bases and J by 3 bases, with 10 bases left in between. Germline CDR1 reads LNHDA; CDR2 reads SQIVND (reference sequence). CDR3 nucleotide sequence: TGTGCCAGTAGTCAGGGGATGGACACTGAAGCTTTCTTT. This codes for CASSQGMDTEAFF.

The chain is built from TRBV5-6 and TRBJ1-1; TRBD1 agrees at 10 bases. V lost 4 bases to trimming and J lost 11 bases; unmatched junction nucleotides: 8. Germline loops: CDR1 SGHDT, CDR2 YYEEEE. This CDR3 has 13 residues. The CDR3 loop reads CASSTTGGEVAFF. In nucleotides, the CDR3 is TGTGCCAGCAGCACGACAGGGGGCGAGGTCGCTTTCTTT. The variable domain in full, completed from reference TRBV5-6 and TRBJ1-1, reads DAGVTQSPTHLIKTRGQQVTLRCSPKSGHDTVSWYQQALGQGPQFIFQYYEEEERQRGNFPDRFSGHQFPNYSSELNVNALLLGDSALYLCASSTTGGEVAFFGQGTRLTVV.

In this sample, this clone turned up a few times. The J gene is TRBJ1-2, the V gene TRBV5-1; 8 bases match TRBD1. The length of the CDR3 is 14 residues. CDR1 and CDR2 from the germline V gene are SGHRS and YFSETQ. The V and J ends lost 2 bases and 8 bases, in that order; junction bases with no gene match: 8. As DNA, the CDR3 is TGCGCCAGCAGCTTTGGGCAGGGGGCGCGCGGCTACACCTTC. Translation gives CASSFGQGARGYTF.

In DNA, the CDR3 is TGTGCCAGCAGCCTCCGGGGGATCCAGGGATCCAGCTACGAGCAGTACTTC. Protein: CASSLRGIQGSSYEQYF. The rearrangement uses TRBV2 and TRBJ2-7; possibly TRBD2 for D (6 bases). This CDR3 region has 17 residues. The V gene's germline CDR1 is SNHLY and CDR2 FYNNEI. V lost 6 bases to trimming and J lost 3 bases, with 24 bases between them.

The chain is built from TRBV19 and TRBJ2-1; 7 bases are a match to TRBD2. Germline CDR1 reads LNHDA; CDR2 reads SQIVND (reference sequence). The CDR3 has 16 amino acids. Trimming at V came to 5 bases and at J to 5 bases, leaving 12 bases not matched to a gene. The CDR3 region has the DNA TGTGCCAGTAGTCCGTCCCGGGGGGTTACTGACAATGAGCAGTTCTTC. Its protein product is CASSPSRGVTDNEQFF.

This chain uses TRBV5-6 with TRBJ1-4; D is unclear. V shed 0 bases and J shed 7 bases, with 16 bases lying between them. Germline values: CDR1 SGHDT, CDR2 YYEEEE. CDR3 size: 16 residues. The CDR3, as DNA: TGTGCCAGCAGCTTGGAAGGCAGGAACGCGGGTGAAAAACTGTTTTTT. It is translated as CASSLEGRNAGEKLFF.

As regards this clone: The junction does not match germline at one end; this may be a read error. The J gene is TRBJ2-2, the V gene TRBV5-4, with TRBD2 matching 8 bases. Germline CDR1 and CDR2: SGHNT and YYREEE (reference sequence). This CDR3 has 15 residues. The CDR3 spells CAGSLSGGYTGELFF. The CDR3 DNA is TGTGCCGGCAGCCTAAGCGGGGGATACACCGGGGAGCTGTTTTTT.

This clone was counted between two and nine times. The chain carries TRBV2 and TRBJ2-7; D is perhaps TRBD1 (6 bases). The ends were cut back, 3 bases at V and 7 bases at J, with 10 bases in the middle. Germline V lookup: CDR1 SNHLY, CDR2 FYNNEI. The CDR3 spans 12 residues. The CDR3 region has the DNA TGTGCCAGCAGTGACAGGGGCGAAGAGCAGTACTTC. Its translation is CASSDRGEEQYF. The entire variable domain, with the rest obtained from reference TRBV2 and TRBJ2-7, is as follows: EPEVTQTPSHQVTQMGQEVILRCVPISNHLYFYWYRQILGQKVEFLVSFYNNEISEKSEIFDDQFSVERPDGSNFTLKIRSTKLEDSAMYFCASSDRGEEQYFGPGTRLTVT.

The chain employs TRBV7-2 and TRBJ1-4; D is undetermined. The ends were cut back, 3 bases at V and 7 bases at J, with 3 bases in the middle. CDR3 length: 11 amino acids. Germline CDR1 is SGHTA and CDR2 is FQGNSA. CDR3 amino acids: CASSFSEKLFF. In DNA, the CDR3 is TGTGCCAGCAGCTTTAGTGAAAAACTGTTTTTT.

The rearrangement joins TRBV3-1 (or the pseudogene TRBV3-2) to TRBJ2-7; D not certain. There are 12 residues in the CDR3. Germline V gene lookup returns CDR1 LGHDT and CDR2 YNNKEL (reference sequence). V lost 3 bases to trimming and J lost 1 base, with 4 bases between them. The CDR3 here is CASSHSSYEQYF. CDR3 nucleotide sequence: TGTGCCAGCAGCCATAGTTCCTACGAGCAGTACTTC.